A selection of T cell receptor beta chains follows, all from one sample in a study of CD8 T cells in ankylosing spondylitis. TCRdb reprocessed the 5' RACE reads via MiXCR and lists one record per CDR3 protein. The table lists about 66,000 distinct CDR3 sequences, approximately 6% of them singletons. The sequenced sample consisted of synovial fluid, either unsorted or a sorted T cell fraction (not recorded which). The source is a male donor with ankylosing spondylitis. The CDR3 runs from the conserved cysteine through the conserved F or W. D genes are given only for firm matches. Rows give clone size only sometimes, using once, few, many, or a class for an expanded clone.

d_gene: NA
abundance: many
j_gene: TRBJ1-1
v_gene: TRBV12-3/TRBV12-4
CDR3aa: CASSLALRSEAFF

d_gene: TRBD1
abundance: few
j_gene: TRBJ2-2
v_gene: TRBV18
CDR3aa: CASSPRRGGTSTGELFF

d_gene: NA
abundance: NA
j_gene: TRBJ2-1
v_gene: TRBV13
CDR3aa: CASSALSVRSSYNEQFF

d_gene: NA
abundance: few
j_gene: TRBJ2-1
v_gene: TRBV5-1
CDR3aa: CASSFGRPGVNEQFF

d_gene: NA
abundance: many
j_gene: TRBJ2-2
v_gene: TRBV3-1
CDR3aa: CASSQVPSGELFF

d_gene: TRBD1
abundance: many
j_gene: TRBJ1-4
v_gene: TRBV5-1
CDR3aa: CASSLGTGIVEKLFF

d_gene: TRBD1
abundance: NA
j_gene: TRBJ2-7
v_gene: TRBV7-2
CDR3aa: CASSLAGTGVHEQYF

d_gene: NA
abundance: few
j_gene: TRBJ2-3
v_gene: TRBV6-2/TRBV6-3
CDR3aa: CASSKTSDRADTQYF

d_gene: NA
abundance: NA
j_gene: TRBJ1-1
v_gene: TRBV4-3
CDR3aa: CACSQTRGGGTEAFF

d_gene: NA
abundance: many
j_gene: TRBJ2-6
v_gene: TRBV5-1
CDR3aa: CASSQRGSGANVLTF

d_gene: NA
abundance: NA
j_gene: TRBJ2-7
v_gene: TRBV19
CDR3aa: CASSINRDSHEQYF

d_gene: NA
abundance: NA
j_gene: TRBJ1-5
v_gene: TRBV24-1
CDR3aa: CATSDHPALGVNQPQHF

d_gene: TRBD2
abundance: few
j_gene: TRBJ2-1
v_gene: TRBV20-1
CDR3aa: CSARVQAGGIYNEQFF

d_gene: TRBD2
abundance: NA
j_gene: TRBJ2-7
v_gene: TRBV24-1
CDR3aa: CATSRWREPSGEQYF

d_gene: TRBD2
abundance: NA
j_gene: TRBJ2-4
v_gene: TRBV12-3/TRBV12-4
CDR3aa: CASSLRRVREGPKNIQYF

d_gene: NA
abundance: NA
j_gene: TRBJ2-5
v_gene: TRBV6-6
CDR3aa: CASSMNQGVQYF

d_gene: NA
abundance: many
j_gene: TRBJ2-3
v_gene: TRBV28
CDR3aa: CASSLSGDTQYF

d_gene: NA
abundance: few
j_gene: TRBJ2-7
v_gene: TRBV5-1
CDR3aa: CASSLRQFGDEQYF

d_gene: TRBD1
abundance: NA
j_gene: TRBJ2-7
v_gene: TRBV27
CDR3aa: CASSLTRRTGSYEQYF

d_gene: TRBD1
abundance: many
j_gene: TRBJ1-5
v_gene: TRBV12-3/TRBV12-4
CDR3aa: CASSRQGGNQPQHF

d_gene: NA
abundance: many
j_gene: TRBJ1-1
v_gene: TRBV7-8
CDR3aa: CASSLAQRFMNTEAFF

d_gene: NA
abundance: many
j_gene: TRBJ2-7
v_gene: TRBV12-3/TRBV12-4
CDR3aa: CASTKDTSYEQYF

d_gene: TRBD1
abundance: NA
j_gene: TRBJ2-6
v_gene: TRBV12-3/TRBV12-4
CDR3aa: CASSLGGTGPGANVLTF

d_gene: TRBD1
abundance: NA
j_gene: TRBJ2-3
v_gene: TRBV6-5
CDR3aa: CASSSPGQRSDTQYF

d_gene: TRBD2
abundance: few
j_gene: TRBJ2-1
v_gene: TRBV7-9
CDR3aa: CASSPRGASGSNEQFF

d_gene: NA
abundance: many
j_gene: TRBJ1-6
v_gene: TRBV7-2
CDR3aa: CASRGKTSSYNSPLHF

d_gene: TRBD2
abundance: many
j_gene: TRBJ2-2
v_gene: TRBV20-1
CDR3aa: CSATLAGRSTGELFF

d_gene: NA
abundance: many
j_gene: TRBJ2-2
v_gene: TRBV29-1
CDR3aa: CSVEEPRGTGELFF

d_gene: TRBD1
abundance: many
j_gene: TRBJ2-6
v_gene: TRBV28
CDR3aa: CASSPGTGVHGANVLTF

d_gene: TRBD2
abundance: many
j_gene: TRBJ2-2
v_gene: TRBV12-3/TRBV12-4
CDR3aa: CASSLALAGALFF

d_gene: NA
abundance: many
j_gene: TRBJ2-1
v_gene: TRBV29-1
CDR3aa: CSALRGTGALNEQFF

d_gene: NA
abundance: few
j_gene: TRBJ2-5
v_gene: TRBV19
CDR3aa: CASSTQGIQETQYF

d_gene: NA
abundance: many
j_gene: TRBJ1-1
v_gene: TRBV20-1
CDR3aa: CSAFPRAYTEAFF

d_gene: NA
abundance: NA
j_gene: TRBJ2-4
v_gene: TRBV5-6
CDR3aa: CASSPLTGAKNIQYF

d_gene: TRBD2
abundance: many
j_gene: TRBJ2-7
v_gene: TRBV7-9
CDR3aa: CASSWQREDEQYF

d_gene: NA
abundance: few
j_gene: TRBJ2-3
v_gene: TRBV3-1
CDR3aa: CASSQGLAYGTDTQYF

d_gene: TRBD2
abundance: many
j_gene: TRBJ2-7
v_gene: TRBV5-1
CDR3aa: CASSLALAGGLEQYF

d_gene: NA
abundance: NA
j_gene: TRBJ2-1
v_gene: TRBV28
CDR3aa: CASSSPGHIYNEQFF

d_gene: NA
abundance: many
j_gene: TRBJ2-7
v_gene: TRBV29-1
CDR3aa: CSVASGTTEQYF

d_gene: NA
abundance: NA
j_gene: TRBJ2-7
v_gene: TRBV5-5
CDR3aa: CASGTPGAGASGEQYF

d_gene: TRBD2
abundance: few
j_gene: TRBJ2-5
v_gene: TRBV13
CDR3aa: CASSPGLAGSKQETQYF